This TCR beta chain is from a study of blood T cell repertoires in COVID-19. Study context: Acute and convalescent COVID-19 specimens originated in the United States, Italy and Spain. From T cells, B-cell-depleted T cells, or PBMCs came the material, which was cDNA or gDNA.

Authors' data handling: Reference gene primers were amplified, and this amplification served to estimate nucleated cell counts. Clones were sequenced by immunoSEQ multiplex PCR, and TCRdb holds only the in-frame ones, with some missing. V, J and clone size reflect that table, while D and trimming were determined from the DNA. The sample includes some 200,000 clones, around 84% of them seen just once. Trimming stripped 2 bases from V and 3 bases from J, with 7 bases between. This CDR3 is 12 amino acids long. Germline CDR1 reads SQVTM; CDR2 reads ANQGSEA. The clonotype comes from a woman aged 55-75 years who had recovered from COVID-19. V is TRBV29-1 and J is TRBJ1-2; perhaps TRBD1 as D (5 bases). Sequenced sample: peripheral blood. In nucleotides, the CDR3 is TGCAGCGTTGAATGGGGGGACTATGGCTACACCTTC. This translates into CSVEWGDYGYTF.